What follows are 4 T cell receptor beta chains derived from one specimen sequenced in a study of shared clonotypes between healthy human individuals. Measured with immunoSEQ multiplex PCR; TCRdb has only the in-frame clones, and not every one. The data contain 530,000 or so clones, over 60% of them singletons. Material: PBMCs. The receptors come from a woman in her forties in good health. Some clones in this sample may be carry-over from other donors' samples.

This chain connects TRBV15 to TRBJ2-4; 9 bases fit TRBD2. Germline V gives CDR1 LNHNV, CDR2 YYDKDF (reference sequence). There are 16 residues in the CDR3. V shed 1 base, J shed 8 bases, and the junction held 9 bases outside the gene matches. The CDR3 nucleotides are TGTGCCACCAGCAGAGCTGGCGGGAGGGGGGCGGACATTCAGTACTTC. This sequence encodes CATSRAGGRGADIQYF.

This clone was found a few times. The rearrangement links TRBV7-2 to TRBJ1-1; TRBD1 matches 9 bases. CDR1 and CDR2 (germline): SGHTA, FQGNSA. This CDR3 has 15 amino acids. V trimming: 6 bases; J trimming: 2 bases; junction bases outside the gene matches: 7. The CDR3 is CASRIRQGGNTEAFF. The CDR3 DNA reads as TGTGCCAGCAGGATCAGACAGGGGGGAAACACTGAAGCTTTCTTT.

The chain recombines TRBV9 with TRBJ1-1; D possibly corresponds to TRBD1 (5 bases). V lost 0 bases and J 3 bases, leaving 15 bases between the germline ends. This CDR3 spans 16 amino acids. Germline lookup yields CDR1 SGDLS and CDR2 YYNGEE. The CDR3 nucleotides read TGTGCCAGCAGCGTAGGGGGCGGACGGTCAGACACTGAAGCTTTCTTT. Its protein product is CASSVGGGRSDTEAFF. Using reference TRBV9 and TRBJ1-1 for the parts outside the CDR3, the full variable domain is DSGVTQTPKHLITATGQRVTLRCSPRSGDLSVYWYQQSLDQGLQFLIQYYNGEERAKGNILERFSAQQFPDLHSELNLSSLELGDSALYFCASSVGGGRSDTEAFFGQGTRLTVV.

J is TRBJ2-1 and V is TRBV6-4, with D perhaps matching TRBD1 or TRBD2 (6 bases each). Trimming removed 5 bases from V and 8 bases from J, with 19 bases in between. CDR3 size: 15 residues. CDR1 is MRHNA and CDR2 is SNTAGT in the germline V gene. CDR3 DNA sequence: TGTGCCAGCAGTCTATCCGGGCCCGGGGGCGATGAGCAGTTCTTC. This codes for CASSLSGPGGDEQFF.